These 14 T cell receptor beta chains were sequenced from one sample in a study of shared clonotypes between healthy human individuals. The data were produced by immunoSEQ multiplex PCR, yet TCRdb's version contains in-frame clones alone and is incomplete. This table has about 1.1 million clones, 75% to 80% appearing once. Specimen: memory CD4+ T cells from PBMCs. The subset denotes: CD45RA-negative fraction. These receptors were collected from a man aged 18-30 years in good health. Some clones in this sample may be carry-over from other donors' samples.

This clone was counted only a few times. This may be a read error: a much more frequent sequence differs by one nucleotide. Other DNA sequences in the sample encode the same CDR3. The chain carries TRBV9 and TRBJ2-7, with 8 bases lining up with TRBD1. In germline, CDR1 is SGDLS, CDR2 YYNGEE. The CDR3 totals 14 residues. Trimming took 0 bases from V and 3 from J; bases not matched to a gene: 2. CDR3 sequence reads: CASSVGDRGYEQYF. For the CDR3, the DNA is TGTGCCAGCAGCGTAGGAGACAGGGGCTACGAGCAGTACTTC.

The V gene is TRBV6-1, the J gene TRBJ2-7; 12 nucleotides match TRBD2. The germline V gene encodes CDR1 MNHNS and CDR2 SASEGT. The J segment lost 7 bases and the V segment lost 6 bases, leaving 10 bases of the junction unmatched. The CDR3 length is 15 residues. The CDR3 loop is CASSPGTSGFWEQYF. CDR3 nucleotide sequence: TGTGCCAGCAGCCCCGGGACTAGCGGGTTTTGGGAGCAGTACTTC.

This chain connects TRBV25-1 to TRBJ2-5; a possible D gene is TRBD1 (5 bases). V was clipped by 3 bases and J by 2 bases, with 10 bases between them. Germline V lookup: CDR1 MGHDK, CDR2 SYGVNS. The CDR3 runs 14 residues. The CDR3 region has the DNA TGTGCCAGCAGTGAGAATCAGGGACAAGAGACCCAGTACTTC. Protein sequence: CASSENQGQETQYF.

The CDR3 DNA is TGCGCCAGCAGCTTGGTTACAGGGGGCAGGGGAGAGCAGTACTTC. Its translation: CASSLVTGGRGEQYF. The chain has TRBV5-1 and TRBJ2-7; 9 bases are shared with TRBD1. V was clipped by 0 bases and J by 7 bases; unmatched bases: 8. CDR1 SGHRS and CDR2 YFSETQ come from the germline V gene. The CDR3 length is 15 residues.

This clone was observed a few times. The genes are TRBV5-1 and TRBJ1-2, with 7 bases matching TRBD1. CDR1 is SGHRS and CDR2 is YFSETQ in the germline V gene. The CDR3 extends over 15 amino acids. After removal of 4 bases from V and 3 bases from J, the junction contained 9 bases not matched to a gene. CDR3 region: CASSPGQVYDYGYTF. CDR3 nucleotides: TGCGCCAGCAGCCCCGGACAGGTTTACGACTATGGCTACACCTTC.

This chain uses TRBV6-1 with TRBJ2-2; D remains ambiguous. The CDR3 length is 15 residues. V dropped 5 bases and J dropped 4 bases, with 14 bases sitting between them. Germline CDR1 is MNHNS and CDR2 is SASEGT. In DNA, the CDR3 is TGTGCCAGCAGTCCTTCCAACGGACCCACCGGGGAGCTGTTTTTT. This sequence encodes CASSPSNGPTGELFF.

The chain is built from TRBV7-9 and TRBJ2-1; D is possibly TRBD2 (6 bases). CDR3 length: 15 amino acids. Germline-derived CDR1 and CDR2 are SEHNR and FQNEAQ (reference sequence). Trimming removed 3 bases at V and 6 bases at J, with 15 bases between. CDR3 amino acids: CASSFPSAASNEQFF. In DNA form, the CDR3 reads TGTGCCAGCAGCTTCCCTAGCGCAGCCTCCAATGAGCAGTTCTTC.

This clone was counted between two and nine times. The chain recombines TRBV5-1 with TRBJ1-1; a possible D gene is TRBD1 (6 bases). From germline, CDR1 is SGHRS and CDR2 YFSETQ. Deletions cut 3 bases from V and 1 base from J, with 10 bases between. The CDR3 runs to 14 residues. The CDR3 region is CASSSQGQNTEAFF. Written as DNA, the CDR3 is TGCGCCAGCAGCTCACAGGGCCAGAACACTGAAGCTTTCTTT.

Details on this clone: This likely came from a read error, as a far larger clone is one base away. The chain is built from TRBV5-6 and TRBJ2-3; D ambiguous. Germline CDR1 reads SGHDT; CDR2 reads YYEEEE. The CDR3 contains 11 residues. Between the trimmed V and J ends, which lost 2 bases and 6 bases, there was a span of 4 bases. This chain's CDR3 is CASSFGDTQYF. DNA of the CDR3: TGTGCCAGCAGCTTCGGGGATACGCAGTATTTT.

This chain joins TRBV4-1 and TRBJ1-5, with D unclear. From germline, CDR1 is MGHRA and CDR2 YSYEKL. The CDR3 has 14 amino acids. Trimming took 0 bases from V and 9 from J, leaving 12 bases between them. The CDR3 sequence is CASSQEVGERPQHF. The CDR3 bases are TGCGCCAGCAGCCAAGAGGTTGGGGAGCGGCCCCAGCATTTT.

CDR3 residues: CASSQSRTRRGDEQYF. Written as DNA, the CDR3 is TGTGCCAGCAGCCAATCACGGACCCGCCGGGGGGACGAGCAGTACTTC. The chain uses TRBV11-2 and TRBJ2-7; 7 bases fit TRBD2. The length of the CDR3 is 16 residues. Germline CDR1 SGHAT, CDR2 FQNNGV. Unmatched junction bases numbered 15, after V lost 5 bases and J lost 5 bases. Complete variable domain (other parts from reference TRBV11-2 and TRBJ2-7): EAGVAQSPRYKIIEKRQSVAFWCNPISGHATLYWYQQILGQGPKLLIQFQNNGVVDDSQLPKDRFSAERLKGVDSTLKIQPAKLEDSAVYLCASSQSRTRRGDEQYFGPGTRLTVT.

The chain recombines TRBV27 with TRBJ1-2; D remains ambiguous. Trimming shortened V by 5 bases and J by 12 bases, and 25 bases separated the two germline ends. Germline V gene lookup returns CDR1 MNHEY and CDR2 SMNVEV (reference sequence). This CDR3 spans 15 amino acids. In nucleotides, the CDR3 is TGTGCCAGCAGTACCGCGGATACCTCCATTAAGGGCCACACCTTC. As protein: CASSTADTSIKGHTF.

This clone was found a few times. The rearrangement joins TRBV30 to TRBJ1-4; 10 bases map to TRBD1. The V gene end was trimmed by 2 bases and the J gene end by 8 bases; junction bases not matched to a gene: 8. CDR3 size: 15 residues. The germline CDR1 and CDR2 sequences are GTSNPN and SVGIG (reference sequence). The CDR3 bases are TGTGCCTGGAGTCTAACGACAGGGGGCAGCGAAAAACTGTTTTTT. It yields the protein CAWSLTTGGSEKLFF.

The chain combines TRBV10-3 with TRBJ2-3; D is ambiguous. The V and J ends lost 4 bases and 0 bases respectively, with 11 bases between them. The CDR3 extends over 15 amino acids. The germline V gene encodes CDR1 ENHRY and CDR2 SYGVKD. Here the CDR3 reads CAISVGNPSTDTQYF. CDR3 nucleotide sequence: TGTGCCATCAGTGTCGGCAATCCGAGCACAGATACGCAGTATTTT.